Listed below are T cell receptor beta chains from one sample, sequenced in a study of patients and donors after allogeneic stem cell transplantation. TCRdb reprocessed the RT-PCR reads with MiXCR, giving one entry per CDR3 protein. Here the sample spans roughly 960,000 distinct CDR3 sequences, roughly 18% being singletons. The sample was blood, either unsorted or a sorted T cell fraction (not recorded which). Receptors were obtained from a human donor who was either an allogeneic HSCT recipient or a stem cell or donor lymphocyte infusion donor (not recorded which). It is not recorded whose cells these are; they may come from a transplant donor. The CDR3 runs from the conserved cysteine through the conserved F or W. A D gene is named only where the DNA matches it firmly. The listing skips clone size in some rows; elsewhere it reads once, few, many or a size class.

TRBV14,TRBJ2-2,-,-,CAIRGDRPPPPNTGELFF,TGTGCCATCCGGGGGGACAGGCCACCGCCGCCGAACACCGGGGAGCTGTTTTTT
TRBV6-6,TRBJ2-5,-,-,CATERGETQYF,TGTGCCACAGAGAGGGGGGAGACCCAGTACTTC
TRBV4-2,TRBJ1-4,TRBD1,few,CASSQAGTGFGEKLFF,TGTGCCAGCAGCCAAGCAGGGACAGGGTTTGGCGAAAAACTGTTTTTT
TRBV11-3,TRBJ2-2,TRBD1,-,CASSWTGAGELFF,TGTGCCAGCAGCTGGACAGGGGCCGGGGAGCTGTTTTTT
TRBV6-5,TRBJ1-4,TRBD1,few,CASSSTGTGTEKLFF,TGTGCCAGCAGTTCAACCGGGACAGGGACCGAAAAACTGTTTTTT
TRBV6-1,TRBJ2-4,TRBD1,-,CASSGQSGQGNIQYF,TGTGCCAGCAGTGGACAATCGGGACAGGGGAACATTCAGTACTTC
TRBV20-1,TRBJ1-6,TRBD1,few,CSAVNRGNSPLHF,TGCAGTGCCGTGAACAGGGGGAATTCACCCCTCCACTTT
TRBV6-5,TRBJ2-7,-,-,CASSYSQSSYEQYF,TGTGCCAGCAGTTATTCACAGAGCTCCTACGAGCAGTACTTC
TRBV10-3,TRBJ1-4,TRBD1,few,CAISGTGVRGEKLFF,TGTGCCATCAGTGGGACAGGGGTTAGAGGTGAAAAACTGTTTTTT
TRBV12-5,TRBJ2-1,TRBD2,-,CASGFVAGVYNEQFF,TGTGCTAGTGGTTTCGTAGCGGGAGTTTACAATGAGCAGTTCTTC
TRBV7-8,TRBJ2-1,TRBD2,-,CASSFRVPGTSSYNEQFF,TGTGCCAGCAGCTTTAGAGTTCCCGGGACTAGCTCCTACAATGAGCAGTTCTTC
TRBV3-1,TRBJ1-1,TRBD1,-,CASSQTTGRETEAFF,TGTGCCAGCAGCCAAACGACAGGGCGAGAGACTGAAGCTTTCTTT
TRBV29-1,TRBJ1-1,-,many,CSVRGRVDTEAFF,TGCAGCGTTAGAGGCAGGGTGGACACTGAAGCTTTCTTT
TRBV7-9,TRBJ2-1,-,-,CASSLLPEQFF,TGTGCCAGCAGCTTATTGCCTGAGCAGTTCTTC
TRBV12-3/TRBV12-4,TRBJ1-4,TRBD1,many,CASSLYGTGVEKLFF,TGTGCCAGCAGTTTATACGGGACAGGGGTCGAAAAACTGTTTTTT
TRBV20-1,TRBJ2-1,-,few,CSADTGDSSYNEQFF,TGCAGTGCTGATACTGGAGACAGCTCCTACAATGAGCAGTTCTTC
TRBV7-8,TRBJ2-1,-,few,CASSLGLRSSYNEQFF,TGTGCCAGCAGCTTAGGTTTGAGGAGCTCCTACAATGAGCAGTTCTTC
TRBV12-3/TRBV12-4,TRBJ2-7,-,few,CASSFDRIYEQYF,TGTGCCAGCAGTTTCGACAGGATCTACGAGCAGTACTTC
TRBV6-5,TRBJ1-1,-,many,CASIQSKGKAFF,TGTGCCAGCATCCAAAGTAAGGGCAAAGCTTTCTTT
TRBV5-1,TRBJ1-1,-,once,CASSLSGFNIDTEAFF,TGCGCCAGCTCTCTCTCGGGCTTTAATATTGACACTGAAGCTTTCTTT
TRBV7-9,TRBJ1-2,-,few,CASSLGGQQALYGYTF,TGTGCCAGCAGCTTAGGGGGACAACAAGCCCTCTATGGCTACACCTTC
TRBV7-2,TRBJ1-4,-,few,CASSLGGVTNEKLFF,TGTGCCAGCAGCTTAGGGGGGGTAACTAATGAAAAACTGTTTTTT
TRBV6-4,TRBJ2-5,TRBD2,few,CASSPGRGYQETQYF,TGTGCCAGCAGCCCCGGGCGGGGGTACCAAGAGACCCAGTACTTC
TRBV20-1,TRBJ2-7,-,few,CSAAEGAIYEQYF,TGCAGTGCTGCGGAAGGGGCCATCTACGAGCAGTACTTC
TRBV4-1,TRBJ1-1,TRBD1,few,CASSHIQTGPNTEAFF,TGCGCCAGCAGCCATATTCAGACAGGGCCGAACACTGAAGCTTTCTTT
TRBV4-1,TRBJ2-4,TRBD2,-,CASSQLAGAKNIQYF,TGCGCCAGCAGCCAACTAGCGGGGGCCAAAAACATTCAGTACTTC
TRBV29-1,TRBJ2-7,TRBD1,-,CSARLGQGAYEQYF,TGCAGCGCCCGACTGGGACAGGGTGCCTACGAGCAGTACTTC
TRBV20-1,TRBJ2-3,-,few,CSASPATDTQYF,TGCAGTGCTAGTCCGGCGACAGATACGCAGTATTTT
TRBV12-5,TRBJ1-1,-,few,CASGLLGNGTEAFF,TGTGCTAGTGGTTTGTTGGGAAATGGCACTGAAGCTTTCTTT
TRBV25-1,TRBJ2-3,TRBD2,-,CASSERSGRSDTQYF,TGTGCCAGCAGTGAACGAAGCGGGAGATCAGATACGCAGTATTTT
TRBV12-3/TRBV12-4,TRBJ1-1,TRBD1,few,CASSSRDRGRITEAFF,TGTGCCAGCAGTTCCCGGGACAGGGGGCGGATCACTGAAGCTTTCTTT
TRBV25-1,TRBJ2-3,-,few,CASSDPGRPSTDTQYF,TGTGCCAGCAGTGATCCGGGACGCCCTAGCACAGATACGCAGTATTTT
TRBV5-1,TRBJ2-1,-,-,CASSDTGTLYNEQFF,TGCGCCAGCAGCGACACCGGGACACTCTACAATGAGCAGTTCTTC
TRBV10-3,TRBJ2-7,TRBD2,few,CAISENRGRYEQYF,TGTGCCATCAGTGAGAATCGCGGGAGATACGAGCAGTACTTC
TRBV29-1,TRBJ1-1,TRBD1,few,CSAPEQGRKGNTEAFF,TGCAGCGCCCCTGAACAGGGGCGCAAGGGGAACACTGAAGCTTTCTTT
TRBV7-7,TRBJ2-1,-,few,CASSTRLEAEQFF,TGTGCCAGCAGCACACGACTGGAGGCTGAGCAGTTCTTC
TRBV29-1,TRBJ2-1,-,many,CSATRSSYNEQFF,TGCAGCGCCACGCGCAGCTCCTACAATGAGCAGTTCTTC
TRBV6-1,TRBJ2-7,-,-,CASSEAPVGYEQYF,TGTGCCAGCAGTGAAGCTCCAGTGGGGTACGAGCAGTACTTC
TRBV7-2,TRBJ1-2,TRBD1,many,CASSPTGQGNYGYTF,TGTGCCAGCAGCCCAACGGGACAGGGAAACTATGGCTACACCTTC
TRBV29-1,TRBJ2-1,TRBD2,few,CSVESAGGGYNEQFF,TGCAGCGTTGAATCAGCGGGAGGAGGTTACAATGAGCAGTTCTTC
TRBV12-3/TRBV12-4,TRBJ1-2,TRBD1,-,CASSRGQGTGGYTF,TGTGCCAGCAGTAGGGGACAGGGGACCGGTGGCTACACCTTC
TRBV10-3,TRBJ2-5,-,-,CATDTGKETQYF,TGTGCCACCGACACGGGGAAAGAGACCCAGTACTTC
TRBV24-1,TRBJ2-3,-,few,CATSAGTNTDTQYF,TGTGCCACCAGTGCAGGGACGAACACAGATACGCAGTATTTT
TRBV10-3,TRBJ2-3,-,-,CAISDFGARGRTDTQYF,TGTGCCATCAGTGACTTCGGAGCCCGCGGGCGCACAGATACGCAGTATTTT
TRBV5-1,TRBJ2-3,-,-,CASSLANGAETLGAEHTQYF,TGCGCCAGCAGCTTGGCCAATGGGGCGGAGACTTTAGGGGCCGAACATACGCAGTATTTT
TRBV6-5,TRBJ2-1,TRBD2,-,CASSYGLGLAGSYNEQFF,TGTGCCAGCAGTTACGGGCTTGGGCTAGCGGGCTCCTACAATGAGCAGTTCTTC
TRBV3-1,TRBJ1-6,-,once,CASSGGQTYNSPLHF,TGTGCCAGCAGCGGCGGACAGACCTATAATTCACCCCTCCACTTT
TRBV7-9,TRBJ2-7,-,few,CASSSPGGEQYF,TGTGCCAGCAGCTCGCCAGGTGGAGAGCAGTACTTC
TRBV7-2,TRBJ1-5,-,few,CASSPSPGPFSNQPQHF,TGTGCCAGCAGCCCATCGCCGGGACCCTTTAGCAATCAGCCCCAGCATTTT
TRBV4-1,TRBJ1-6,TRBD1,few,CASSQGQGVYNSPLHF,TGCGCCAGCAGCCAGGGACAGGGGGTCTATAATTCACCCCTCCACTTT
TRBV12-3/TRBV12-4,TRBJ2-7,-,few,CASSLTSSDYEQYF,TGTGCCAGCAGTTTAACTAGCAGCGACTACGAGCAGTACTTC
TRBV27,TRBJ1-1,-,few,CASTGGECTEAFF,TGTGCCAGCACCGGGGGGGAATGTACTGAAGCTTTCTTT
TRBV19,TRBJ2-2,-,-,CASSTGDNYGPGELFF,TGTGCCAGTAGTACGGGAGACAACTATGGGCCCGGGGAGCTGTTTTTT
TRBV10-3,TRBJ2-3,-,-,CAISHAPPRRETPSTDTQYF,TGTGCCATCAGCCACGCCCCGCCCCGTCGTGAGACACCAAGCACAGATACGCAGTATTTT
TRBV9,TRBJ2-7,TRBD1,few,CASSVATSGQGYEQYF,TGTGCCAGCAGCGTAGCTACGTCGGGACAGGGCTACGAGCAGTACTTC